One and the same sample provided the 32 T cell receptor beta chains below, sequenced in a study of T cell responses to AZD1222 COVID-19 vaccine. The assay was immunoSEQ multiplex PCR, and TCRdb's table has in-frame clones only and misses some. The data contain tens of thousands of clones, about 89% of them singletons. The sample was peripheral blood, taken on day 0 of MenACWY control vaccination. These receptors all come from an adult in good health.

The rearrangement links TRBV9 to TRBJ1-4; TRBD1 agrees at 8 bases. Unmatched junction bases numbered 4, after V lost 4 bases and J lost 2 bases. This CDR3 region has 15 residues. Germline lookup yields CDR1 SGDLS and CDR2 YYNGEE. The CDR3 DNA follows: TGTGCCAGCAGCTTTCGGACAGGGACTAATGAAAAACTGTTTTTT. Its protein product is CASSFRTGTNEKLFF.

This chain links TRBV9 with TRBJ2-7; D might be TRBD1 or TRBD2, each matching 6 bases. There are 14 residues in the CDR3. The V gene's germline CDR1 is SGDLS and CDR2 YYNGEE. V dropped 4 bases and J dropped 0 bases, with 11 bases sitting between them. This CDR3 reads CASSMGGNSYEQYF. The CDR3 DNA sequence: TGTGCCAGCAGCATGGGGGGCAACTCCTACGAGCAGTACTTC.

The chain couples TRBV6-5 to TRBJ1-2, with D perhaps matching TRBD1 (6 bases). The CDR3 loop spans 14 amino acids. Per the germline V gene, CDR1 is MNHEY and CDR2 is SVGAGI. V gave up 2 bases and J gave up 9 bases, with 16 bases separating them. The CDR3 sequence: CASSYLRDTARYTF. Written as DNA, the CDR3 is TGTGCCAGCAGTTACCTCCGGGACACAGCCCGCTACACCTTC.

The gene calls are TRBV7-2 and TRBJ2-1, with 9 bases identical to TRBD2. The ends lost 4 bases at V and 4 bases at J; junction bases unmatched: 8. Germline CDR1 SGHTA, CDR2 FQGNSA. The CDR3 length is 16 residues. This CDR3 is CASSSLRTSVYNEQFF. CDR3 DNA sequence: TGTGCCAGCAGCTCGCTCAGGACTAGCGTGTACAATGAGCAGTTCTTC.

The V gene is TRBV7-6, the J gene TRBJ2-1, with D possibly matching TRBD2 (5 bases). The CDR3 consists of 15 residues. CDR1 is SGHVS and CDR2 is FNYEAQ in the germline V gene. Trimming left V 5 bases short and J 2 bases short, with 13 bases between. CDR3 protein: CASSPDLLPYNEQFF. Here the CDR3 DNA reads TGTGCCAGCAGCCCGGACTTGCTGCCCTACAATGAGCAGTTCTTC. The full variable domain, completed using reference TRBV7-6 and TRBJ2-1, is GAGVSQSPRYKVTKRGQDVALRCDPISGHVSLYWYRQALGQGPEFLTYFNYEAQQDKSGLPNDRFSAERPEGSISTLTIQRTEQRDSAMYRCASSPDLLPYNEQFFGPGTRLTVL.

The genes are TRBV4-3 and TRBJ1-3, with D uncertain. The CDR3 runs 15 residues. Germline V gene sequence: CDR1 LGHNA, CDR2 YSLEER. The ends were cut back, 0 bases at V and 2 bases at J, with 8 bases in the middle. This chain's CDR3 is CASSQEAQAGNTIYF. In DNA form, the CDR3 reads TGCGCCAGCAGCCAAGAGGCCCAGGCTGGAAACACCATATATTTT.

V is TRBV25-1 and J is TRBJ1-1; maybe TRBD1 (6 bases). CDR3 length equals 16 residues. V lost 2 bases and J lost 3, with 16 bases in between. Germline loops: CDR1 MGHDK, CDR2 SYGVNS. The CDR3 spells CASSEEAGEWDTEAFF. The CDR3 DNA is TGTGCCAGCAGTGAAGAAGCAGGGGAGTGGGACACTGAAGCTTTCTTT. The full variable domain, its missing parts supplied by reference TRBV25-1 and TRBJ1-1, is EADIYQTPRYLVIGTGKKITLECSQTMGHDKMYWYQQDPGMELHLIHYSYGVNSTEKGDLSSESTVSRIRTEHFPLTLESARPSHTSQYLCASSEEAGEWDTEAFFGQGTRLTVV.

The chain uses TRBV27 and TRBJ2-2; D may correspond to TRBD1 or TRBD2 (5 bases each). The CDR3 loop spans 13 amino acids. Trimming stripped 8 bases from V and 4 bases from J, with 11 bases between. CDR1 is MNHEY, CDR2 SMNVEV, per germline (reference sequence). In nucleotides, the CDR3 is TGTGCCAGCGGGGCAGGGACCACCGGGGAGCTGTTTTTT. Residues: CASGAGTTGELFF.

The CDR3 DNA sequence: TGTGCCAGCAGCCGAGACCCCAACCTCCGTGGTGAGCAGTTCTTC. This codes for CASSRDPNLRGEQFF. The chain couples TRBV7-3 to TRBJ2-1; D gene unclear. CDR1 is SGHTA and CDR2 is FQGTGA in the germline V gene. The V end was cut by 5 bases, the J end by 9 bases, with 20 bases between. This CDR3 spans 15 amino acids.

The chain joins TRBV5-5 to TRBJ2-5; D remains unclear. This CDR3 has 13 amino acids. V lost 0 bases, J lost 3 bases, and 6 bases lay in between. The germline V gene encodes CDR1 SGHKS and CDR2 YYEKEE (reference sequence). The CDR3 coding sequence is TGTGCCAGCAGCTTGGGAGGAAAAGAGACCCAGTACTTC. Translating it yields CASSLGGKETQYF.

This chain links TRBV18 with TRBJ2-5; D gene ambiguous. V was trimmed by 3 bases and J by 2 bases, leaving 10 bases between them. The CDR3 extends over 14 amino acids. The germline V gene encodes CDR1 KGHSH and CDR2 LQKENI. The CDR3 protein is CASSPPSEQETQYF. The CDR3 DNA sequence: TGTGCCAGCTCACCCCCTTCTGAGCAAGAGACCCAGTACTTC.

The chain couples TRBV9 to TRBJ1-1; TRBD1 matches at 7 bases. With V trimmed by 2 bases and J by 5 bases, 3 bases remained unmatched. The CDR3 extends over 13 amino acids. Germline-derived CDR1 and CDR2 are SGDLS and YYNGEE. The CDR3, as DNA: TGTGCCAGCAGCGTCCAGGGGGGAACTGAAGCTTTCTTT. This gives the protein CASSVQGGTEAFF.

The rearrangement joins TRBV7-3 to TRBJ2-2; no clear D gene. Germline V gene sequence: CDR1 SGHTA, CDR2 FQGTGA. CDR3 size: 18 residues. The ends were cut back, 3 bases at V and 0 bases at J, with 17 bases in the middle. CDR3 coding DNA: TGTGCCAGCAGCTTTCCTCAAGGCTCTCCAACGAACACCGGGGAGCTGTTTTTT. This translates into CASSFPQGSPTNTGELFF.

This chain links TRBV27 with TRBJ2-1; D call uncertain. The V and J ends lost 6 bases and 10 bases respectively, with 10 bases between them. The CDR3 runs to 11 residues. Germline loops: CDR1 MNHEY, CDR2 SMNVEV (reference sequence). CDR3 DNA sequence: TGTGCCAGCAGACGCCTACAGGAGCAGTTCTTC. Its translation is CASRRLQEQFF.

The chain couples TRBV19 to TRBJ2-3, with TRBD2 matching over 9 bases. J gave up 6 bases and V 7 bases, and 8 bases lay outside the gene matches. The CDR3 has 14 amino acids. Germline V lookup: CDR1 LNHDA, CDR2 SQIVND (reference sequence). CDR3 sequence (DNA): TGTGCCAGTACTCTCGGACTAGCGACCGATACGCAGTATTTT. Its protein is CASTLGLATDTQYF.

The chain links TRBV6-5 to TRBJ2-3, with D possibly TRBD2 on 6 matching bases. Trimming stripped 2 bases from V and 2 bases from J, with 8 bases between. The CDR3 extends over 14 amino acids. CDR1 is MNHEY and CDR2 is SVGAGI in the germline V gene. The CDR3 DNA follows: TGTGCCAGCAGTTACCGGGACTTCACAGATACGCAGTATTTT. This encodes CASSYRDFTDTQYF.

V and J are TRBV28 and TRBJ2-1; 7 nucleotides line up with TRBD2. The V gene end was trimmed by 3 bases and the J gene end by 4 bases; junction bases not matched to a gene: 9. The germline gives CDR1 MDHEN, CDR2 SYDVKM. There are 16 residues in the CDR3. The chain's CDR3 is CASSFLTRGGYNEQFF. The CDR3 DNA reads TGTGCCAGCAGTTTCCTGACTAGGGGAGGGTACAATGAGCAGTTCTTC.

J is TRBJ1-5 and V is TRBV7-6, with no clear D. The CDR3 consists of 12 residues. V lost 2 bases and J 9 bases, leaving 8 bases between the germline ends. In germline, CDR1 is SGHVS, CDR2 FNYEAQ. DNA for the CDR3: TGTGCCAGCAGCTTATCCGCAGGGCCCCAGCATTTT. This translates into CASSLSAGPQHF.

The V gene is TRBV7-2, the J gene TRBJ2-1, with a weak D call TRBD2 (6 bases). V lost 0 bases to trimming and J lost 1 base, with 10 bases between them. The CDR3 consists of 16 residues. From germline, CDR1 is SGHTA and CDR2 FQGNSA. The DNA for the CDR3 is TGTGCCAGCAGCTTAGCGGCGCGGGATTCCTACAATGAGCAGTTCTTC. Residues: CASSLAARDSYNEQFF.

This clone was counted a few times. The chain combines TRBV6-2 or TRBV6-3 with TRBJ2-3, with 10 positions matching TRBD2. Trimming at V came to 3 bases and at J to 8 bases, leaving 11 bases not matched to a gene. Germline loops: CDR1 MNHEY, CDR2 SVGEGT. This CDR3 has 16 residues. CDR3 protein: CASSYGASGSWATQYF. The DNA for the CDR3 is TGTGCCAGCAGTTATGGGGCTAGCGGGAGTTGGGCTACGCAGTATTTT.

CDR3 nucleotides: TGTGCCAGCAGTCACTGGAATGGGGAAAGGGACAATGAGCAGTTCTTC. Its protein is CASSHWNGERDNEQFF. The chain joins TRBV27 to TRBJ2-1, with D uncertain. The CDR3 totals 16 residues. Germline V gene data show CDR1 as MNHEY and CDR2 as SMNVEV (reference sequence). With 5 bases removed from V and 5 bases from J, the gap between germline ends came to 19 bases.

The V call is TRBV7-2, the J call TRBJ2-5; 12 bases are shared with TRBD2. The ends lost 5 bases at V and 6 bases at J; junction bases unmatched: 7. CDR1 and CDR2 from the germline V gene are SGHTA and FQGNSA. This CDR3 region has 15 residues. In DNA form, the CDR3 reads TGTGCCAGCAGCGGCCTAGCGGGAGGGGGACAGACCCAGTACTTC. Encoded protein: CASSGLAGGGQTQYF. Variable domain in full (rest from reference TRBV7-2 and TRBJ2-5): GAGVSQSPSNKVTEKGKDVELRCDPISGHTALYWYRQSLGQGLEFLIYFQGNSAPDKSGLPSDRFSAERTGGSVSTLTIQRTQQEDSAVYLCASSGLAGGGQTQYFGPGTRLLVL.

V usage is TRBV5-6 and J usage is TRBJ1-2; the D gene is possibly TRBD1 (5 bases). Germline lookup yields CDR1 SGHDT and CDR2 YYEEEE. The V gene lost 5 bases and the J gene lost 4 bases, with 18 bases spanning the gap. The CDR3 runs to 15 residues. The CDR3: CASSHGGSSIYGYTF. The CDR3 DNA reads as TGTGCCAGCAGTCACGGGGGGAGCTCGATCTATGGCTACACCTTC.

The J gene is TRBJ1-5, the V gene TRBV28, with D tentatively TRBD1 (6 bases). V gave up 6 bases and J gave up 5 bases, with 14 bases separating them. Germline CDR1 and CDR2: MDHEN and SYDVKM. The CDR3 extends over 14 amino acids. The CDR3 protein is CASSRGGHDQPQHF. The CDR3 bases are TGTGCCAGCAGCCGAGGGGGGCACGATCAGCCCCAGCATTTT. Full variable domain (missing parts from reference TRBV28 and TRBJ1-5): DVKVTQSSRYLVKRTGEKVFLECVQDMDHENMFWYRQDPGLGLRLIYFSYDVKMKEKGDIPEGYSVSREKKERFSLILESASTNQTSMYLCASSRGGHDQPQHFGDGTRLSIL.

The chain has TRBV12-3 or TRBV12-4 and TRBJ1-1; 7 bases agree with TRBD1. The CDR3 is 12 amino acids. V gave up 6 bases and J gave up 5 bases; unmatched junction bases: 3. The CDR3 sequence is CASRTTGTEAFF. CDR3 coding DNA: TGTGCCAGCAGGACGACAGGGACTGAAGCTTTCTTT.

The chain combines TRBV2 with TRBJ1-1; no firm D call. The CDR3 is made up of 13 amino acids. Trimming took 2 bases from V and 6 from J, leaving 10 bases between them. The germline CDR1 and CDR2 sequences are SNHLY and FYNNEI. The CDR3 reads CASSEYGISEAFF. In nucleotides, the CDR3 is TGTGCCAGCAGTGAATACGGCATCTCTGAAGCTTTCTTT. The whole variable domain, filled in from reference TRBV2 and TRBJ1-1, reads EPEVTQTPSHQVTQMGQEVILRCVPISNHLYFYWYRQILGQKVEFLVSFYNNEISEKSEIFDDQFSVERPDGSNFTLKIRSTKLEDSAMYFCASSEYGISEAFFGQGTRLTVV.

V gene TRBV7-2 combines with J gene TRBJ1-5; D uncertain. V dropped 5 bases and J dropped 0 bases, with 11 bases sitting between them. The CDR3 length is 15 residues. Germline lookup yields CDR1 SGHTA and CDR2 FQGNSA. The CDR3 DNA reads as TGTGCCAGCAGCAGCGACTTCGGTAGCAATCAGCCCCAGCATTTT. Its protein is CASSSDFGSNQPQHF.

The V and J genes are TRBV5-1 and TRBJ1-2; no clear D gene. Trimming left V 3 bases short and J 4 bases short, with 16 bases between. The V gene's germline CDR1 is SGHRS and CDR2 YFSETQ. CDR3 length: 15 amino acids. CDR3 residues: CASSSPGREPYGYTF. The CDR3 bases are TGCGCCAGCAGCTCCCCGGGGAGGGAACCCTATGGCTACACCTTC.

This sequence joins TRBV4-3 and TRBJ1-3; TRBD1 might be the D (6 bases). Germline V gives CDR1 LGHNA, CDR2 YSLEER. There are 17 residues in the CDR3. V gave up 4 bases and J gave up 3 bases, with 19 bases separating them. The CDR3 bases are TGCGCCAGCAGCCCCGGAGGGGCAGGGGAGAGTGGAAACACCATATATTTT. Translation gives CASSPGGAGESGNTIYF.

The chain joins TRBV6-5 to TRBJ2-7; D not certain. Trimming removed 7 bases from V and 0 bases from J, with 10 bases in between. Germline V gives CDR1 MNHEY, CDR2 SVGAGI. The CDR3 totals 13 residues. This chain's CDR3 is CASILPSSYEQYF. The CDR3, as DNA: TGTGCCAGCATCCTCCCTTCCTCCTACGAGCAGTACTTC.

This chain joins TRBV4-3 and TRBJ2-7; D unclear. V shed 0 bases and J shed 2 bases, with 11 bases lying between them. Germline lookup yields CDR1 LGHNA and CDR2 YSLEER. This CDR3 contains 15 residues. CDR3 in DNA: TGCGCCAGCAGCCAAGATAGGATTGGGACCTACGAGCAGTACTTC. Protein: CASSQDRIGTYEQYF.

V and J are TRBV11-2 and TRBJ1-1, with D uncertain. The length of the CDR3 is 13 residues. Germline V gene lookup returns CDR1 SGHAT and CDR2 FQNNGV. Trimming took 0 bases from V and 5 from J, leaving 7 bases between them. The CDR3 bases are TGTGCCAGCAGCTTAGATCCAAGGACTGAAGCTTTCTTT. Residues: CASSLDPRTEAFF.